This is a list of T cell receptor beta chains from one sample in a study of Ad26.COV2.S vaccination and SARS-CoV-2 variants. Data came from immunoSEQ multiplex PCR; TCRdb stores just in-frame clones and leaves some out. Among approximately 360,000 clones listed, 80% to 90% were seen once. This specimen was peripheral blood, taken in a trial of Ad26.COV2.S vaccine versus placebo. Receptors were obtained from a person between 18 and 65 years old who received the Ad26.COV2.S COVID-19 vaccine or a placebo. The CDR3 runs from the conserved cysteine through the conserved F or W. Fields, in order: clone size, V gene, D gene, J gene, CDR3 protein, CDR3 DNA. The D gene is left open where the match is weak. Size is stated for part of the rows, as once, few or many counts, or as a class when the clone is expanded.

.,TRBV16,.,TRBJ1-4,CASSLRDTNEKLFF,TGTGCCAGCAGCCTCCGGGACACCAATGAAAAACTGTTTTTT
few,TRBV12-3/TRBV12-4,TRBD1,TRBJ2-7,CASSPQGIDEQYF,TGTGCCAGCAGTCCACAGGGGATCGACGAGCAGTACTTC
.,TRBV6-6,.,TRBJ1-1,CASSYSIREGNTEAFF,TGTGCCAGCAGTTACTCGATCCGAGAAGGGAACACTGAAGCTTTCTTT
.,TRBV18,TRBD1,TRBJ1-2,CASSQTNRDSGYTF,TGTGCCAGCTCGCAAACAAACCGGGACAGCGGCTACACCTTC
.,TRBV6-5,.,TRBJ2-1,CASRTGSYNEQFF,TGTGCCAGCAGGACAGGCTCCTACAATGAGCAGTTCTTC
once,TRBV7-3,.,TRBJ2-2,CASSSVANTGELFF,TGTGCCAGCAGCTCCGTAGCCAACACCGGGGAGCTGTTTTTT
.,TRBV20-1,TRBD2,TRBJ2-3,CSASSTTSGRALVRTDTQYF,TGCAGTGCTAGTTCCACGACTAGCGGGAGGGCCCTAGTCCGCACAGATACGCAGTATTTT
.,TRBV19,.,TRBJ1-6,CASSIKAGRNSPLHF,TGTGCCAGTAGTATCAAGGCAGGCCGGAATTCACCCCTCCACTTT
few,TRBV3-1/TRBV3-2,TRBD2,TRBJ2-7,CASSPFAGGAYEQYF,TGTGCCAGCAGCCCCTTCGCGGGAGGGGCCTACGAGCAGTACTTC
.,TRBV30,.,TRBJ2-3,CAWSLRGGDTQYF,TGTGCCTGGAGTCTTAGGGGGGGGGATACGCAGTATTTT
.,TRBV10-3,TRBD2,TRBJ2-7,CAISESGTSGYSYEQYF,TGTGCCATCAGTGAGTCAGGGACTAGCGGGTACTCCTACGAGCAGTACTTC
.,TRBV5-1,TRBD2,TRBJ2-7,CASSLTSGSHEQYF,TGCGCCAGCAGCTTGACTAGCGGGAGCCACGAGCAGTACTTC
.,TRBV7-2,.,TRBJ2-1,CASSSYGEQFF,TGTGCCAGCAGCTCTTACGGTGAGCAGTTCTTC
.,TRBV4-3,.,TRBJ2-7,CASSQVRGYEQYF,TGCGCCAGCAGCCAAGTCAGGGGATACGAGCAGTACTTC
.,TRBV5-6,.,TRBJ2-7,CASSFSGTRYEQYF,TGTGCCAGCAGCTTCTCGGGGACGAGATACGAGCAGTACTTC
.,TRBV27,.,TRBJ2-1,CASSSKGNEQFF,TGTGCCAGCAGTTCCAAGGGCAATGAGCAGTTCTTC
.,TRBV6-6,.,TRBJ1-5,CASSPDRTSNQPQHF,TGTGCCAGCAGTCCCGACCGGACCAGCAATCAGCCCCAGCATTTT
.,TRBV6-2/TRBV6-3,TRBD1,TRBJ1-2,CASSPPGTALLGYTF,TGTGCCAGCAGCCCCCCCGGGACAGCCCTTCTAGGCTACACCTTC
once,TRBV29-1,.,TRBJ2-2,CSVKPNTGELFF,TGCAGCGTTAAGCCAAACACCGGGGAGCTGTTTTTT
.,TRBV19,TRBD1,TRBJ2-1,CASKGSGTGGYNEQFF,TGTGCCAGTAAGGGTTCGGGAACAGGGGGTTACAATGAGCAGTTCTTC
.,TRBV30,.,TRBJ2-7,CACTGHLSYEQYF,TGTGCCTGCACGGGCCACCTCTCCTACGAGCAGTACTTC
.,TRBV13,.,TRBJ1-1,CASSPNGDGLNTEAFF,TGTGCCAGCAGCCCTAACGGGGACGGACTGAACACTGAAGCTTTCTTT
.,TRBV11-2,TRBD2,TRBJ2-2,CASSPGTRRTGELFF,TGTGCCAGCAGCCCTGGGACTAGAAGGACCGGGGAGCTGTTTTTT
.,TRBV2,.,TRBJ1-2,CASSDKTDGSLDGYTF,TGTGCCAGCAGTGACAAGACGGACGGGTCCCTGGATGGCTACACCTTC
.,TRBV19,TRBD2,TRBJ2-4,CAPTRGSRTSGKDIQYF,TGTGCCCCTACGAGAGGATCCCGGACTAGCGGGAAAGACATTCAGTACTTC
.,TRBV6-2/TRBV6-3,.,TRBJ2-3,CASSYWADTQYF,TGTGCCAGCAGTTATTGGGCAGATACGCAGTATTTT
once,TRBV3-1/TRBV3-2,.,TRBJ1-1,CASSHTLRDTRNTEAFF,TGTGCCAGCAGCCATACCCTCCGGGACACCAGGAACACTGAAGCTTTCTTT
.,TRBV7-6,.,TRBJ1-6,CASSPFLHSPLHF,TGTGCCAGCAGCCCATTTCTACATTCACCCCTCCACTTT
once,TRBV29-1,.,TRBJ1-2,CSVEDRGESGYTF,TGCAGCGTTGAAGATCGGGGGGAATCTGGCTACACCTTC
.,TRBV20-1,.,TRBJ2-7,CSAREGFQQYF,TGCAGTGCTAGAGAGGGGTTCCAGCAGTACTTC
.,TRBV29-1,.,TRBJ2-1,CSVLRAFFYNEQFF,TGCAGCGTGCTGAGGGCATTTTTCTACAATGAGCAGTTCTTC
.,TRBV4-3,TRBD1,TRBJ1-3,CASSQEIETGGWDTIYF,TGCGCCAGCAGCCAAGAAATTGAGACAGGGGGTTGGGACACCATATATTTT
.,TRBV3-1/TRBV3-2,.,TRBJ1-5,CASSQDPGYNQPQHF,TGTGCCAGCAGCCAAGATCCCGGCTACAATCAGCCCCAGCATTTT
.,TRBV19,.,TRBJ2-3,CASSSGYVADTQYF,TGTGCCAGTAGTTCCGGTTACGTGGCAGATACGCAGTATTTT
.,TRBV19,.,TRBJ2-2,CASSIDGITGELFF,TGTGCCAGTAGTATAGATGGAATCACCGGGGAGCTGTTTTTT